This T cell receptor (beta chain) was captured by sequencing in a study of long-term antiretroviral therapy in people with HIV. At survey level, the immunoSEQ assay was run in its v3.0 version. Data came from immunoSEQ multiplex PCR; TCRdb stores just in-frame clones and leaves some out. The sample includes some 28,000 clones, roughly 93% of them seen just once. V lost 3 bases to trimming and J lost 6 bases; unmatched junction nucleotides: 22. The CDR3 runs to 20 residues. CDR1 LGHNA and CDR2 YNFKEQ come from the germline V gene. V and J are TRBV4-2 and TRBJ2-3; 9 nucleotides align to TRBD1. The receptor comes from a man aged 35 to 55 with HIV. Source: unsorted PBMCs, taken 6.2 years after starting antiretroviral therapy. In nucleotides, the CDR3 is TGTGCCAGCAGCCAGGGATTGGCACCTGCGACAGGGGGTGGCAAGGATACGCAGTATTTT. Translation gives CASSQGLAPATGGGKDTQYF.